This T cell receptor (beta chain) was identified during a study of PD-L1 blockade in urothelial cancer. This clone was seen just once. Assay used: immunoSEQ multiplex PCR; TCRdb lists only in-frame clones, some missing. The table includes around 92,000 clones, 70% to 90% detected once. The time point is: pretreatment peripheral blood. The source was PBMCs, collected around atezolizumab (anti-PD-L1) treatment. This TCR was recovered from a woman of 80 years or more with urothelial cancer.

This chain's CDR3 is CASSERGLAGIQETQYF. The DNA for the CDR3 is TGTGCCAGCAGTGAAAGAGGACTAGCGGGGATCCAAGAGACCCAGTACTTC. V usage is TRBV6-1 and J usage is TRBJ2-5, with 12 bases lining up with TRBD2. The CDR3 has 17 amino acids. The trim removed 2 bases at V and 1 base at J, leaving 5 bases unmatched. From germline, CDR1 is MNHNS and CDR2 SASEGT.